Listed below are T cell receptor beta chains from one sample, sequenced in a study of beta chain features in type 1 diabetes. TCRdb keeps only in-frame clones here, not all; method: immunoSEQ multiplex PCR. This sample has about 240,000 clones; less than 35% occur once, and the top ten carry around 4%. The specimen was central memory CD4+ T cells from blood. These receptors all stem from a man aged 25-45 years in good health. CDR3s include the opening cysteine and the closing phenylalanine or tryptophan. Fields, in order: D gene, V gene, J gene, clone size, CDR3 DNA, CDR3 protein. D genes are given only for firm matches. Size is stated for part of the rows, as once, few or many counts, or as a class when the clone is expanded.

d_gene: NA
v_gene: TRBV30
j_gene: TRBJ2-5
abundance: few
CDR3nt: TGTGCCTGGAGTCGAGCCCCGGGGGAGACCCAGTACTTC
CDR3aa: CAWSRAPGETQYF

d_gene: NA
v_gene: TRBV18
j_gene: TRBJ2-1
abundance: few
CDR3nt: TGTGCCAGCTCACCGACGGACAATGAGCAGTTCTTC
CDR3aa: CASSPTDNEQFF

d_gene: NA
v_gene: TRBV30
j_gene: TRBJ2-7
abundance: few
CDR3nt: TGTGCCTGGAGCAGGGCATCCTACGAGCAGTACTTC
CDR3aa: CAWSRASYEQYF

d_gene: TRBD1
v_gene: TRBV9
j_gene: TRBJ2-7
abundance: few
CDR3nt: TGTGCCAGCAGCGGGGACAGGCCCACGGACGAGCAGTACTTC
CDR3aa: CASSGDRPTDEQYF

d_gene: NA
v_gene: TRBV9
j_gene: TRBJ2-3
abundance: NA
CDR3nt: TGTGCCAGCAGCGTAGAGGGGACTAGCACAGATACGCAGTATTTT
CDR3aa: CASSVEGTSTDTQYF

d_gene: TRBD2
v_gene: TRBV4-3
j_gene: TRBJ2-7
abundance: few
CDR3nt: TGCGCCAGCAGCCAAGATGGGACTAGCGGGGACGAGCAGTACTTC
CDR3aa: CASSQDGTSGDEQYF

d_gene: TRBD2
v_gene: TRBV7-9
j_gene: TRBJ2-1
abundance: NA
CDR3nt: TGTGCCAGCAGCTTATATCTAGCGGGGCCCAATGAGCAGTTCTTC
CDR3aa: CASSLYLAGPNEQFF

d_gene: NA
v_gene: TRBV2
j_gene: TRBJ2-3
abundance: few
CDR3nt: TGTGCCAGCAGGGACGGGGGCCTCACAGATACGCAGTATTTT
CDR3aa: CASRDGGLTDTQYF

d_gene: NA
v_gene: TRBV29-1
j_gene: TRBJ2-5
abundance: NA
CDR3nt: TGCAGCGTTGAGGCTGCCCAAGAGACCCAGTACTTC
CDR3aa: CSVEAAQETQYF

d_gene: TRBD2
v_gene: TRBV9
j_gene: TRBJ2-1
abundance: few
CDR3nt: TGTGCCAGCAGCAAGCGGGGGAGCTCCTACAATGAGCAGTTCTTC
CDR3aa: CASSKRGSSYNEQFF

d_gene: NA
v_gene: TRBV5-1
j_gene: TRBJ2-1
abundance: NA
CDR3nt: TGCGCCAGCAGCTTGGACCGGGCCTACAATGAGCAGTTCTTC
CDR3aa: CASSLDRAYNEQFF

d_gene: TRBD1
v_gene: TRBV2
j_gene: TRBJ2-4
abundance: NA
CDR3nt: TGTGCCAGCAGTGCAGGGGGCCCCAAAAACATTCAGTACTTC
CDR3aa: CASSAGGPKNIQYF

d_gene: NA
v_gene: TRBV6-1
j_gene: TRBJ2-7
abundance: NA
CDR3nt: TGTGCCAGCACTGAAGTTACAGGCCACGAGCAGTACTTC
CDR3aa: CASTEVTGHEQYF

d_gene: NA
v_gene: TRBV7-2
j_gene: TRBJ2-7
abundance: few
CDR3nt: TGTGCCAGCAGCCGACAGGCTTCCTACGAGCAGTACTTC
CDR3aa: CASSRQASYEQYF

d_gene: TRBD2
v_gene: TRBV7-2
j_gene: TRBJ2-3
abundance: few
CDR3nt: TGTGCCAGCAGCTTGGGACTAGTGTCAAGAGATACGCAGTATTTT
CDR3aa: CASSLGLVSRDTQYF

d_gene: NA
v_gene: TRBV10-3
j_gene: TRBJ2-3
abundance: NA
CDR3nt: TGTGCCATCAGTGAGTCAACAGATACGCAGTATTTT
CDR3aa: CAISESTDTQYF

d_gene: NA
v_gene: TRBV20-1
j_gene: TRBJ1-1
abundance: few
CDR3nt: TGCAGTGCTAGGCGTAACACTGAAGCTTTCTTT
CDR3aa: CSARRNTEAFF

d_gene: TRBD2
v_gene: TRBV5-4
j_gene: TRBJ2-7
abundance: few
CDR3nt: TGTGCCAGCAGCTTGGGACTAGCGGGGGAGTACGAGCAGTACTTC
CDR3aa: CASSLGLAGEYEQYF

d_gene: NA
v_gene: TRBV2
j_gene: TRBJ2-1
abundance: NA
CDR3nt: TGTGCCAGCAGTCGAGGGGGGCTCGATGAGCAGTTCTTC
CDR3aa: CASSRGGLDEQFF

d_gene: NA
v_gene: TRBV9
j_gene: TRBJ2-7
abundance: NA
CDR3nt: TGTGCCAGCAGCCCTGGAGTCTACGAGCAGTACTTC
CDR3aa: CASSPGVYEQYF

d_gene: NA
v_gene: TRBV29-1
j_gene: TRBJ2-7
abundance: few
CDR3nt: TGCAGCGGGGGGGTGGGCGCCTACGAGCAGTACTTC
CDR3aa: CSGGVGAYEQYF

d_gene: TRBD1
v_gene: TRBV10-3
j_gene: TRBJ2-7
abundance: NA
CDR3nt: TGTGCCATCAGTGACGGACAGGGGAATTACTTC
CDR3aa: CAISDGQGNYF

d_gene: NA
v_gene: TRBV10-3
j_gene: TRBJ2-6
abundance: few
CDR3nt: TGTGCCATCAGTGAGTCTCAGAACTCTGGGGCCAACGTCCTGACTTTC
CDR3aa: CAISESQNSGANVLTF

d_gene: NA
v_gene: TRBV5-1
j_gene: TRBJ1-1
abundance: NA
CDR3nt: TGCGCCAGCAGCTCACACCTGAACACTGAAGCTTTCTTT
CDR3aa: CASSSHLNTEAFF

d_gene: TRBD1
v_gene: TRBV25-1
j_gene: TRBJ2-3
abundance: few
CDR3nt: TGTGCCAGCAGCCCCGTCGACAGGGGGCAGAACACGCAGTATTTT
CDR3aa: CASSPVDRGQNTQYF

d_gene: NA
v_gene: TRBV15
j_gene: TRBJ1-5
abundance: NA
CDR3nt: TGTGCCACCAGCAGTACGTACTCCTACAGCAATCAGCCCCAGCATTTT
CDR3aa: CATSSTYSYSNQPQHF

d_gene: TRBD1
v_gene: TRBV7-9
j_gene: TRBJ1-2
abundance: once
CDR3nt: TGTGCCAGCAGCCAGGGGACAGCTGCCTATGGCTACACCTTC
CDR3aa: CASSQGTAAYGYTF

d_gene: NA
v_gene: TRBV28
j_gene: TRBJ1-6
abundance: few
CDR3nt: TGTGCCAGCACCATTTCGGCAGGAGGTTGGGATTCACCCCTCCACTTT
CDR3aa: CASTISAGGWDSPLHF

d_gene: NA
v_gene: TRBV12-2
j_gene: TRBJ2-7
abundance: NA
CDR3nt: TGTGCAAGTCGCTCCGCCCCAGCGGGCATGATCTACGAGCAGTACTTC
CDR3aa: CASRSAPAGMIYEQYF

d_gene: NA
v_gene: TRBV6-5
j_gene: TRBJ2-1
abundance: NA
CDR3nt: TGTGCCAGCAGTTACTCAGGGGCTAGCTCCTACAATGAGCAGTTCTTC
CDR3aa: CASSYSGASSYNEQFF

d_gene: NA
v_gene: TRBV13
j_gene: TRBJ2-7
abundance: few
CDR3nt: TGTGCCAGCAGCTTAGCCGGAGATAGCTACGAGCAGTACTTC
CDR3aa: CASSLAGDSYEQYF

d_gene: NA
v_gene: TRBV6-5
j_gene: TRBJ2-7
abundance: NA
CDR3nt: TGTGCCAGCACGGTAGCGGAAGGGAACGAGCAGTACTTC
CDR3aa: CASTVAEGNEQYF

d_gene: NA
v_gene: TRBV7-7
j_gene: TRBJ2-5
abundance: NA
CDR3nt: TGTGCCAGCAGCTTAGATGAGGGGCGGGAGACCCAGTACTTC
CDR3aa: CASSLDEGRETQYF

d_gene: TRBD1
v_gene: TRBV27
j_gene: TRBJ1-1
abundance: NA
CDR3nt: TGTGCCAGCAGTTCAAACAGGGGAACTGAAGCTTTCTTT
CDR3aa: CASSSNRGTEAFF

d_gene: TRBD1
v_gene: TRBV30
j_gene: TRBJ2-6
abundance: NA
CDR3nt: TGTGCCTGGAGTACAGGGGCCGGCTACTCTGGGGCCAACGTCCTGACTTTC
CDR3aa: CAWSTGAGYSGANVLTF

d_gene: NA
v_gene: TRBV7-2
j_gene: TRBJ2-1
abundance: once
CDR3nt: TGTGCCAGCAGCCGAAGTTACAATGAGCAGTTCTTC
CDR3aa: CASSRSYNEQFF

d_gene: TRBD2
v_gene: TRBV28
j_gene: TRBJ2-1
abundance: few
CDR3nt: TGTGCCAGCAGTTTAGGCGGGAGCTACAATGAGCAGTTCTTC
CDR3aa: CASSLGGSYNEQFF

d_gene: NA
v_gene: TRBV7-9
j_gene: TRBJ1-1
abundance: few
CDR3nt: TGTGCCAGCAGAGACGTGAACACTGAAGCTTTCTTT
CDR3aa: CASRDVNTEAFF

d_gene: NA
v_gene: TRBV5-1
j_gene: TRBJ1-1
abundance: NA
CDR3nt: TGCGCCAGCAGCTTGAGATCGGACACTGAAGCTTTCTTT
CDR3aa: CASSLRSDTEAFF

d_gene: NA
v_gene: TRBV7-2
j_gene: TRBJ1-5
abundance: NA
CDR3nt: TGTGCCAGCAGCCCCAGGGCTGGGGGCATTTCCAATCAGCCCCAGCATTTT
CDR3aa: CASSPRAGGISNQPQHF

d_gene: TRBD2
v_gene: TRBV6-1
j_gene: TRBJ2-7
abundance: NA
CDR3nt: TGTGCCAGCAGTGAACCAGCGGGGTCCTACGAGCAGTACTTC
CDR3aa: CASSEPAGSYEQYF

d_gene: NA
v_gene: TRBV4-1
j_gene: TRBJ2-1
abundance: NA
CDR3nt: TGCGCCAGCAGCCAAGATTGGGCAGGAGAGTACAATGAGCAGTTCTTC
CDR3aa: CASSQDWAGEYNEQFF

d_gene: NA
v_gene: TRBV5-1
j_gene: TRBJ2-3
abundance: few
CDR3nt: TGCGCCAGCAGCTCCAACCCAAGCACAGATACGCAGTATTTT
CDR3aa: CASSSNPSTDTQYF

d_gene: NA
v_gene: TRBV30
j_gene: TRBJ2-3
abundance: few
CDR3nt: TGTGCCTGGAGCCCCAGTCAGGATACGCAGTATTTT
CDR3aa: CAWSPSQDTQYF

d_gene: TRBD2
v_gene: TRBV7-6
j_gene: TRBJ2-1
abundance: NA
CDR3nt: TGTGCCAGCAGCGAGACTAGCGGGAGTCGGGACAATGAGCAGTTCTTC
CDR3aa: CASSETSGSRDNEQFF

d_gene: NA
v_gene: TRBV29-1
j_gene: TRBJ1-2
abundance: NA
CDR3nt: TGCAGCGTTGAGGGGGCGGACTATGGCTACACCTTC
CDR3aa: CSVEGADYGYTF

d_gene: TRBD2
v_gene: TRBV5-4
j_gene: TRBJ2-5
abundance: NA
CDR3nt: TGTGCCAGCAGCCCCAACGGGGGGGCAGTATCGAGGACCCAGTACTTC
CDR3aa: CASSPNGGAVSRTQYF

d_gene: TRBD1
v_gene: TRBV25-1
j_gene: TRBJ2-1
abundance: NA
CDR3nt: TGTGCCAGCAGTGAATGGGCAGGGACAGGTAGACCCAATGAGCAGTTCTTC
CDR3aa: CASSEWAGTGRPNEQFF

d_gene: NA
v_gene: TRBV9
j_gene: TRBJ2-3
abundance: few
CDR3nt: TGTGCCAGCAGCGTCGGGGTTACCGCTGCAGATACGCAGTATTTT
CDR3aa: CASSVGVTAADTQYF

d_gene: NA
v_gene: TRBV18
j_gene: TRBJ2-5
abundance: few
CDR3nt: TGTGCCAGCTCACCTCGGGCGGGAGAGACCCAGTACTTC
CDR3aa: CASSPRAGETQYF

d_gene: TRBD1
v_gene: TRBV14
j_gene: TRBJ2-3
abundance: NA
CDR3nt: TGTGCCAGCAGCCAAGTGACAGACAGGGGTTTAACGCGAACGCAGTATTTT
CDR3aa: CASSQVTDRGLTRTQYF

d_gene: NA
v_gene: TRBV4-2
j_gene: TRBJ2-1
abundance: NA
CDR3nt: TGTGCCAGCAGCCAAGCGGACAAAAAGCCGACTGAGCAGTTCTTC
CDR3aa: CASSQADKKPTEQFF

d_gene: NA
v_gene: TRBV4-3
j_gene: TRBJ2-3
abundance: NA
CDR3nt: TGCGCCAGCAGCCAAAGAGGGCTAGGCGTCGCAGATACGCAGTATTTT
CDR3aa: CASSQRGLGVADTQYF

d_gene: NA
v_gene: TRBV7-8
j_gene: TRBJ1-1
abundance: few
CDR3nt: TGTGCCAGCAGCTTCGAAATGGGGCGGCGTGAAGCTTTCTTT
CDR3aa: CASSFEMGRREAFF

d_gene: NA
v_gene: TRBV29-1
j_gene: TRBJ1-1
abundance: NA
CDR3nt: TGCAGCGTTGTATCGGGGGCGAGGTACACTGAAGCTTTCTTT
CDR3aa: CSVVSGARYTEAFF